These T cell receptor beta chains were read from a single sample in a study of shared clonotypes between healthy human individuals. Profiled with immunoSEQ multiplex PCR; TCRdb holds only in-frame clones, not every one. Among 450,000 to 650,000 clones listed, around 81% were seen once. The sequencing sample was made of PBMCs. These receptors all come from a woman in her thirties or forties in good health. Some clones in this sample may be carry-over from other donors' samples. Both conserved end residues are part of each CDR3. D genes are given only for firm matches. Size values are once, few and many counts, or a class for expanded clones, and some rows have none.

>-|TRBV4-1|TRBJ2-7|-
TGCGCCAGCAGCCAAGCCCAATCAGGCGAGCAGTACTTC
CASSQAQSGEQYF
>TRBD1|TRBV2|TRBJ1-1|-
TGTGCCAGCAGTTGGGACAGGAGAACTTTCTTT
CASSWDRRTFF
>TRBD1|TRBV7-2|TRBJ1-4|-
TGTGCCAGCAGCTTAGAGGGGGCAGTTGAAAAACTGTTTTTT
CASSLEGAVEKLFF
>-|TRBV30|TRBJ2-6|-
TGTGCCTGGAGTAGACTCTCTGGGGCCAACGTCCTGACTTTC
CAWSRLSGANVLTF
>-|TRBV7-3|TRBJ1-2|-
TGTGCCAGCAGCCCTGCGGCCCAAAATGGCTACACCTTC
CASSPAAQNGYTF
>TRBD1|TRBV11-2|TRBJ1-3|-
TGTGCCAGCAGCTTAAGGGGGCCTGGAAACACCATATATTTT
CASSLRGPGNTIYF
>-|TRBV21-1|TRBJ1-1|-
TGTGCCAGCACGATAACAACTGAAGCTTTCTTT
CASTITTEAFF
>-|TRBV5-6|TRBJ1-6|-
TGTGCCAGCAGCTTGGAGGGCAGACTCAACTATAATTCACCCCTCCACTTT
CASSLEGRLNYNSPLHF
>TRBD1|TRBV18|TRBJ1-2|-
TGTGCCAGCTCACCCCGGGACAGTCGTGGCTACACCTTC
CASSPRDSRGYTF
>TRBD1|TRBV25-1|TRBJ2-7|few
TGTGCCAGCAGTGGGACAGGGGGCTACGAGCAGTACTTC
CASSGTGGYEQYF
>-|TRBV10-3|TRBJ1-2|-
TGTGCCATCAGGGGGACGAGCCTTAACTATGGCTACACCTTC
CAIRGTSLNYGYTF
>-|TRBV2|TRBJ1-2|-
TGTGCCAGCAGTGAAGTTCGCATCTCATATGGCTACACCTTC
CASSEVRISYGYTF
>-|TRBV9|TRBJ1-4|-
TGTGCCAGCAGCGTAGGTGGTGCAACTAATGAAAAACTGTTTTTT
CASSVGGATNEKLFF
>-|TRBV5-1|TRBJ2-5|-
TGCGCCAGCAGCTTGATGCAGGGCAAACAAGAGACCCAGTACTTC
CASSLMQGKQETQYF
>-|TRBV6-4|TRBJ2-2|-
TGTGCCAGCAGTGACGGTCCAGGAGGTCGTGTTGGGGAGCTGTTTTTT
CASSDGPGGRVGELFF
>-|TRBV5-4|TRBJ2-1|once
TGTGCCAGCAGCTTGAATCCCATTGGTGAGCAGTTCTTC
CASSLNPIGEQFF
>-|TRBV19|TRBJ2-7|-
TGTGCCAGTAGTACCACAACAGGCAACTACGAGCAGTACTTC
CASSTTTGNYEQYF
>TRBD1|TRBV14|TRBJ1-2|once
TGTGCCAGCAGCCAAGACCCAGGGGGTATGGATGGCTACACCTTC
CASSQDPGGMDGYTF
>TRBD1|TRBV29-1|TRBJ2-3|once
TGCAGCGCGGGACAGGGGGCTAGCACAGATACGCAGTATTTT
CSAGQGASTDTQYF
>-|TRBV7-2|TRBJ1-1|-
TGTGCCAGCAGCTTAGTTTTGGGGCAGCTCAGAACTGAAGCTTTCTTT
CASSLVLGQLRTEAFF